The rows below give T cell receptor beta chains drawn from one sample of a study of shared clonotypes between healthy human individuals. Generated by immunoSEQ multiplex PCR, the TCRdb table keeps only in-frame clones and is missing some. The sample yields around 2,000,000 clones, about 95% seen once. Sequencing was performed on naive CD8+ T cells sorted from blood. These receptors all come from a man aged 18 to 30 in good health. CDR3s include the opening cysteine and the closing phenylalanine or tryptophan. The D gene is left open where the match is weak. Clone size appears in some rows only: once, few, many, or a class for an expanded clone.

size: .
J: TRBJ1-5
V: TRBV6-1
D: .
CDR3: CASRDDYSNQPQHF
DNA: TGTGCCAGCCGGGACGATTATAGCAATCAGCCCCAGCATTTT

size: .
J: TRBJ2-7
V: TRBV7-9
D: TRBD2
CDR3: CASSETGGEQYF
DNA: TGTGCCAGCAGCGAAACGGGGGGCGAGCAGTACTTC

size: .
J: TRBJ2-2
V: TRBV7-9
D: .
CDR3: CASSLRRANTGELFF
DNA: TGTGCCAGCAGCTTGAGGAGGGCCAACACCGGGGAGCTGTTTTTT

size: .
J: TRBJ2-5
V: TRBV10-3
D: TRBD2
CDR3: CAISSGTSGGETQYF
DNA: TGTGCCATCAGTTCCGGGACTAGCGGGGGTGAGACCCAGTACTTC

size: .
J: TRBJ2-7
V: TRBV13
D: .
CDR3: CASSSLLGPHEQYF
DNA: TGTGCCAGCAGCTCCCTTTTGGGACCCCACGAGCAGTACTTC

size: once
J: TRBJ2-2
V: TRBV10-3
D: TRBD2
CDR3: CAIPGSGDTGELFF
DNA: TGTGCCATCCCCGGGAGCGGGGACACCGGGGAGCTGTTTTTT

size: .
J: TRBJ2-7
V: TRBV30
D: TRBD1
CDR3: CAWSSTGGTYEQYF
DNA: TGTGCCTGGAGTTCGACAGGGGGGACCTACGAGCAGTACTTC

size: .
J: TRBJ1-2
V: TRBV7-8
D: .
CDR3: CASSPVEEVYGYTF
DNA: TGTGCCAGCAGCCCGGTCGAGGAAGTCTATGGCTACACCTTC

size: .
J: TRBJ1-1
V: TRBV4-1
D: .
CDR3: CASSQGPTGNTEAFF
DNA: TGCGCCAGCAGCCAAGGCCCGACAGGGAACACTGAAGCTTTCTTT

size: .
J: TRBJ2-1
V: TRBV28
D: .
CDR3: CASSAPPGEQFF
DNA: TGTGCCAGCAGTGCCCCCCCGGGAGAGCAGTTCTTC

size: .
J: TRBJ2-7
V: TRBV6-5
D: .
CDR3: CASSYAVGERTYEQYF
DNA: TGTGCCAGCAGTTACGCCGTTGGGGAGAGAACTTACGAGCAGTACTTC

size: .
J: TRBJ2-7
V: TRBV6-5
D: TRBD2
CDR3: CASRYTGGGSYEQYF
DNA: TGTGCCAGCAGGTATACGGGGGGGGGCTCCTACGAGCAGTACTTC

size: .
J: TRBJ2-5
V: TRBV20-1
D: .
CDR3: CSARDSGPQYF
DNA: TGCAGTGCTAGAGATTCAGGACCCCAGTACTTC

size: .
J: TRBJ2-7
V: TRBV30
D: .
CDR3: CAWSVQGREYF
DNA: TGTGCCTGGAGTGTTCAGGGCCGTGAGTACTTC

size: .
J: TRBJ2-1
V: TRBV6-5
D: .
CDR3: CASSYYAGGTQQFF
DNA: TGTGCCAGCAGTTACTACGCTGGGGGTACCCAGCAGTTCTTC

size: .
J: TRBJ1-3
V: TRBV19
D: TRBD1
CDR3: CASARDSGNTIYF
DNA: TGTGCCAGTGCTCGGGACAGTGGAAACACCATATATTTT

size: .
J: TRBJ2-7
V: TRBV11-2
D: TRBD2
CDR3: CASSSTRTSFSYEQYF
DNA: TGTGCCAGCAGTTCTACTCGGACTAGCTTCTCCTACGAGCAGTACTTC

size: .
J: TRBJ2-3
V: TRBV27
D: .
CDR3: CASSKQGTDTQYF
DNA: TGTGCCAGCAGTAAACAGGGCACAGATACGCAGTATTTT

size: once
J: TRBJ2-1
V: TRBV6-5
D: .
CDR3: CASSYSVADRYNEQFF
DNA: TGTGCCAGCAGTTACTCTGTAGCGGACAGATACAATGAGCAGTTCTTC

size: .
J: TRBJ2-2
V: TRBV7-7
D: .
CDR3: CASSFSGGELFF
DNA: TGTGCTAGCAGCTTTTCGGGCGGGGAGCTGTTTTTT

size: .
J: TRBJ1-1
V: TRBV4-1
D: TRBD1
CDR3: CASSQTGATEAFF
DNA: TGCGCCAGCAGCCAGACAGGGGCCACTGAAGCTTTCTTT

size: once
J: TRBJ2-3
V: TRBV27
D: TRBD2
CDR3: CASSQGTSGRIDTQYF
DNA: TGTGCCAGCAGCCAGGGGACTAGCGGGAGGATAGATACGCAGTATTTT

size: .
J: TRBJ1-4
V: TRBV30
D: .
CDR3: CAWSVLQIHGEKLFF
DNA: TGTGCCTGGAGTGTACTTCAGATCCATGGTGAAAAACTGTTTTTT

size: .
J: TRBJ2-1
V: TRBV30
D: .
CDR3: CAWSVLQGNEQFF
DNA: TGTGCCTGGAGTGTACTTCAAGGGAATGAGCAGTTCTTC

size: once
J: TRBJ2-7
V: TRBV7-8
D: TRBD2
CDR3: CASSSGTSGYEQYF
DNA: TGTGCCAGCAGCTCCGGGACTAGCGGCTACGAGCAGTACTTC

size: .
J: TRBJ2-4
V: TRBV25-1
D: TRBD2
CDR3: CASSECIGLAGTKNIQYF
DNA: TGTGCCAGCAGTGAATGTATCGGACTAGCGGGCACCAAAAACATTCAGTACTTC

size: .
J: TRBJ2-7
V: TRBV5-1
D: TRBD1
CDR3: CASSLEGAPYEQYF
DNA: TGCGCCAGCAGCTTGGAGGGGGCTCCCTACGAGCAGTACTTC

size: once
J: TRBJ2-3
V: TRBV10-2
D: .
CDR3: CASAVWRADTQYF
DNA: TGCGCCAGCGCCGTTTGGCGGGCAGATACGCAGTATTTT

size: .
J: TRBJ1-1
V: TRBV4-1
D: .
CDR3: CASSQGRSEAFF
DNA: TGCGCCAGCAGCCAAGGAAGGTCTGAAGCTTTCTTT

size: .
J: TRBJ2-3
V: TRBV4-3
D: .
CDR3: CASSQETGLQDTQYF
DNA: TGCGCCAGCAGCCAAGAAACGGGACTTCAAGATACGCAGTATTTT

size: .
J: TRBJ2-3
V: TRBV28
D: .
CDR3: CASSLVRTDLTDTQYF
DNA: TGTGCCAGCAGTTTAGTTAGGACAGATCTAACAGATACGCAGTATTTT

size: .
J: TRBJ2-3
V: TRBV27
D: .
CDR3: CASSLLGDTDTQYF
DNA: TGTGCCAGCAGTTTATTAGGGGACACAGATACGCAGTATTTT

size: .
J: TRBJ2-1
V: TRBV6-5
D: TRBD2
CDR3: CASSYSSGVGLFEQFF
DNA: TGTGCCAGCAGTTATTCTAGCGGGGTGGGGCTGTTTGAGCAGTTCTTC

size: .
J: TRBJ1-2
V: TRBV5-1
D: .
CDR3: CASSERTYGGYTF
DNA: TGCGCCAGCAGTGAGCGGACGTACGGTGGCTACACCTTC

size: .
J: TRBJ1-1
V: TRBV18
D: .
CDR3: CASSPEDISNTEAFF
DNA: TGTGCCAGCTCACCAGAGGACATATCAAACACTGAAGCTTTCTTT

size: .
J: TRBJ2-6
V: TRBV5-6
D: .
CDR3: CASSITGPLGGANVLTF
DNA: TGTGCCAGCAGCATAACAGGACCCCTGGGGGGGGCCAACGTCCTGACTTTC

size: .
J: TRBJ2-7
V: TRBV4-3
D: .
CDR3: CASSQDRESSYEQYF
DNA: TGCGCCAGCAGCCAAGACAGAGAGAGCTCCTACGAGCAGTACTTC

size: .
J: TRBJ2-1
V: TRBV4-3
D: .
CDR3: CASSQDLGEIPYNEQFF
DNA: TGCGCCAGCAGCCAAGATCTCGGGGAAATACCCTACAATGAGCAGTTCTTC

size: .
J: TRBJ2-5
V: TRBV6-5
D: TRBD2
CDR3: CASSYSRTSGQETQYF
DNA: TGTGCCAGCAGTTACTCGAGGACTAGCGGCCAAGAGACCCAGTACTTC

size: .
J: TRBJ2-5
V: TRBV6-1
D: TRBD2
CDR3: CASSEIGLAGDF
DNA: TGTGCCAGCAGTGAGATTGGACTAGCGGGAGACTTC

size: .
J: TRBJ2-7
V: TRBV19
D: .
CDR3: CASSFAAVHYEQYF
DNA: TGTGCCAGTAGTTTCGCGGCGGTGCACTACGAGCAGTACTTC

size: .
J: TRBJ1-1
V: TRBV29-1
D: TRBD1
CDR3: CSVENRDRGPDTEAFF
DNA: TGCAGCGTTGAAAACCGGGACAGGGGGCCGGACACTGAAGCTTTCTTT

size: .
J: TRBJ1-2
V: TRBV7-9
D: .
CDR3: CASSKRQVF
DNA: TGTGCCAGCAGCAAGCGACAGGTCTTC

size: .
J: TRBJ2-7
V: TRBV27
D: .
CDR3: CASSLQVAGDSYEQYF
DNA: TGTGCCAGCAGTTTACAGGTGGCGGGTGATTCCTACGAGCAGTACTTC

size: .
J: TRBJ2-1
V: TRBV9
D: TRBD2
CDR3: CASSPGSSGIQNEQFF
DNA: TGTGCCAGCAGCCCAGGGAGTAGCGGGATTCAAAATGAGCAGTTCTTC

size: .
J: TRBJ2-1
V: TRBV7-8
D: .
CDR3: CASSSSGTNNEQFF
DNA: TGTGCCAGCAGCTCCTCGGGGACAAACAATGAGCAGTTCTTC

size: .
J: TRBJ2-5
V: TRBV10-1
D: .
CDR3: CASSEGGENGREETQYF
DNA: TGCGCCAGCAGTGAGGGCGGGGAGAACGGGCGGGAAGAGACCCAGTACTTC

size: .
J: TRBJ1-1
V: TRBV5-1
D: .
CDR3: CASSLEGVTGAFF
DNA: TGCGCCAGCAGCTTGGAGGGGGTCACCGGAGCTTTCTTT

size: .
J: TRBJ2-3
V: TRBV7-2
D: TRBD2
CDR3: CASSLGLAGGTGVTDTQYF
DNA: TGTGCCAGCAGCTTAGGGCTAGCGGGAGGCACGGGGGTCACAGATACGCAGTATTTT

size: .
J: TRBJ1-4
V: TRBV28
D: .
CDR3: CASQGWGNEKLFF
DNA: TGTGCCTCTCAGGGTTGGGGTAATGAAAAACTGTTTTTT

size: .
J: TRBJ2-5
V: TRBV19
D: TRBD2
CDR3: CASSLGLADQETQYF
DNA: TGTGCCAGTAGTCTGGGTCTAGCGGACCAAGAGACCCAGTACTTC

size: .
J: TRBJ2-5
V: TRBV5-6
D: TRBD1
CDR3: CASSIGQGSWETQYF
DNA: TGTGCCAGCAGCATCGGACAGGGAAGTTGGGAGACCCAGTACTTC

size: .
J: TRBJ2-3
V: TRBV25-1
D: .
CDR3: CASSELDLIGADTQYF
DNA: TGTGCCAGCAGTGAATTAGACCTCATTGGGGCAGATACGCAGTATTTT

size: .
J: TRBJ2-7
V: TRBV7-8
D: TRBD1
CDR3: CASSFGQGLFFEQYF
DNA: TGTGCCAGCAGCTTTGGACAGGGGCTTTTTTTCGAGCAGTACTTC